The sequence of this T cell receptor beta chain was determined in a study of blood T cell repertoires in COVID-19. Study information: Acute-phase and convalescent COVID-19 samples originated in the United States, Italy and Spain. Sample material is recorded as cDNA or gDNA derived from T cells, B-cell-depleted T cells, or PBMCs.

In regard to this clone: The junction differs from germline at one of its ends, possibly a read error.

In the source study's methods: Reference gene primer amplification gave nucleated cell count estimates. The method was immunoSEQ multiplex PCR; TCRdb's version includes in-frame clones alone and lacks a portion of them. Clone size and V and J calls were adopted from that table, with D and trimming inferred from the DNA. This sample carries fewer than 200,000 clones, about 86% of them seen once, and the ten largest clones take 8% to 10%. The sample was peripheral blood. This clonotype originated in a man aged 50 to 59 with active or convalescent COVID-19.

This chain's CDR3 is CASSSSTSGGLPLDF. CDR3 bases: TGTGCCAGCAGCTCATCGACTAGCGGGGGGCTGCCTTTGGATTTT. The chain recombines TRBV7-3 with TRBJ2-3; 13 nucleotides agree with TRBD2. Germline V lookup: CDR1 SGHTA, CDR2 FQGTGA. The CDR3 totals 15 residues.